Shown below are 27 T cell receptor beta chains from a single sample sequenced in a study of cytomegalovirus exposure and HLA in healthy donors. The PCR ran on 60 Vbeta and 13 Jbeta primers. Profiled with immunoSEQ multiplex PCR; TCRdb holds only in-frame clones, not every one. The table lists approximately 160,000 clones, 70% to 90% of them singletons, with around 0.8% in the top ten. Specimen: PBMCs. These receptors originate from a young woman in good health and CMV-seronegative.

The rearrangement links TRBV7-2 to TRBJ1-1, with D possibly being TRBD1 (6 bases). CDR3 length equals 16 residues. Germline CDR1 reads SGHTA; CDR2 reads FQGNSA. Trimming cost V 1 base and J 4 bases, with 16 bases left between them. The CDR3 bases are TGTGCCAGCAGCTTAGGGTTACAGGGATCGGGCACTGAAGCTTTCTTT. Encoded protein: CASSLGLQGSGTEAFF. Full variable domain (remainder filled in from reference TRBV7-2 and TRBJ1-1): GAGVSQSPSNKVTEKGKDVELRCDPISGHTALYWYRQSLGQGLEFLIYFQGNSAPDKSGLPSDRFSAERTGGSVSTLTIQRTQQEDSAVYLCASSLGLQGSGTEAFFGQGTRLTVV.

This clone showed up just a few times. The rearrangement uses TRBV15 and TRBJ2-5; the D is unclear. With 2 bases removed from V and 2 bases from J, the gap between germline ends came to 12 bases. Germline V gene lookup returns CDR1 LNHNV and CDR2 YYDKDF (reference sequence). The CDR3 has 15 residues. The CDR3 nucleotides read TGTGCCACCAGCAGACCTTCTCGAGGACAAGAGACCCAGTACTTC. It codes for CATSRPSRGQETQYF.

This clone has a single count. CDR3 sequence: CASSSGTEAYEQYF. The CDR3 region has the DNA TGTGCCAGCAGCAGTGGGACAGAGGCTTACGAGCAGTACTTC. This rearrangement joins TRBV6-6 to TRBJ2-5, with 7 bases identical to TRBD1. With the DNA end fitting TRBJ2-7 better, the J assignment may be wrong. This CDR3 has 14 residues. The germline gives CDR1 MNHNY, CDR2 SVGAGI (reference sequence).

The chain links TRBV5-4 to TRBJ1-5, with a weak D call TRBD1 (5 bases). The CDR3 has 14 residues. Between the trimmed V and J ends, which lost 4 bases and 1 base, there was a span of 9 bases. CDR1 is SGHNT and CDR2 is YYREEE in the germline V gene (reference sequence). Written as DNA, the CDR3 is TGTGCCAGCAGCGAATGGGGCAGCAATCAGCCCCAGCATTTT. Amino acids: CASSEWGSNQPQHF.

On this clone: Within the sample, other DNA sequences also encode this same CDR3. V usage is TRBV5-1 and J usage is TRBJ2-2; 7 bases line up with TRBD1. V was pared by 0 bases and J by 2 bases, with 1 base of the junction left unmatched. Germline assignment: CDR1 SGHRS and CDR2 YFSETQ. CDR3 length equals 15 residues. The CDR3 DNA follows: TGCGCCAGCAGCTTGGGACAGGGTAACACCGGGGAGCTGTTTTTT. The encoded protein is CASSLGQGNTGELFF.

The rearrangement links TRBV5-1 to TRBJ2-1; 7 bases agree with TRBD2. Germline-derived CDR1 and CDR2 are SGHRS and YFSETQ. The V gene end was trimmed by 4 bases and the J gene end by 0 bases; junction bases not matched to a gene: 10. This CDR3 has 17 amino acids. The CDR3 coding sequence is TGCGCCAGCAGCCCCCTAGGTCTAGCGGCCTCCTACAATGAGCAGTTCTTC. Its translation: CASSPLGLAASYNEQFF.

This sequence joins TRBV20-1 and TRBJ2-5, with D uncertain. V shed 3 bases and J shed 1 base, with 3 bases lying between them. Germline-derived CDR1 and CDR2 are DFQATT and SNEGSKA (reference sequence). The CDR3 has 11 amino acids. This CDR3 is CSASGQETQYF. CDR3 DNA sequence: TGCAGTGCTAGCGGCCAAGAGACCCAGTACTTC.

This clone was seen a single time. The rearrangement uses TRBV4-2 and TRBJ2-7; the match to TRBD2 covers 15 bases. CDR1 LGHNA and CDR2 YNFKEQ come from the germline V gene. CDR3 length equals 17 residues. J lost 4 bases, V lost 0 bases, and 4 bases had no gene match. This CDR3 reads CASSQDPGLAGGYEQYF. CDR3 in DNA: TGTGCCAGCAGCCAAGATCCCGGACTAGCGGGAGGGTACGAGCAGTACTTC.

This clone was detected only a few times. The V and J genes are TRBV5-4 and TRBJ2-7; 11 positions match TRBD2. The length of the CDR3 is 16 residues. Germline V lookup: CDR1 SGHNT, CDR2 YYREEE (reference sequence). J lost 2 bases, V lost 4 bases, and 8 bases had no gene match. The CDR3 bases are TGTGCCAGCAGCCGACCCCAGACTAGCGGGACCTACGAGCAGTACTTC. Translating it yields CASSRPQTSGTYEQYF.

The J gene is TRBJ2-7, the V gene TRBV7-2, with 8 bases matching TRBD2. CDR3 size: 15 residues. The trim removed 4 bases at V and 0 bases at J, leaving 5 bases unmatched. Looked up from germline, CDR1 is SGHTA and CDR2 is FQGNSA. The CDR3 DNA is TGTGCCAGCAGCTCTAGCGGGCAAACCTCCTACGAGCAGTACTTC. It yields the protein CASSSSGQTSYEQYF. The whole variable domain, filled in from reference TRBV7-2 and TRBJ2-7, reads GAGVSQSPSNKVTEKGKDVELRCDPISGHTALYWYRQSLGQGLEFLIYFQGNSAPDKSGLPSDRFSAERTGGSVSTLTIQRTQQEDSAVYLCASSSSGQTSYEQYFGPGTRLTVT.

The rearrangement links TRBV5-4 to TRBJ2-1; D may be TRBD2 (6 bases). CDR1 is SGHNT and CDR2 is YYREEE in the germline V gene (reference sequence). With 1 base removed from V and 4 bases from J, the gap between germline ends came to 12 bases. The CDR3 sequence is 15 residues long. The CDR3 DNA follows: TGTGCCAGCAGCTTGACGTCGGGAGAATACAATGAGCAGTTCTTC. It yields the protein CASSLTSGEYNEQFF. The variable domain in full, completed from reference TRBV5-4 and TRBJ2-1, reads ETGVTQSPTHLIKTRGQQVTLRCSSQSGHNTVSWYQQALGQGPQFIFQYYREEENGRGNFPPRFSGLQFPNYSSELNVNALELDDSALYLCASSLTSGEYNEQFFGPGTRLTVL.

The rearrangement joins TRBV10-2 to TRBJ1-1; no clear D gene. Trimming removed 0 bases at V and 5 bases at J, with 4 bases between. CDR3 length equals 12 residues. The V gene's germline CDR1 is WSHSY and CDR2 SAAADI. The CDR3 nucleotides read TGCGCCAGCAGTGAGTCCCTAACTGAAGCTTTCTTT. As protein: CASSESLTEAFF.

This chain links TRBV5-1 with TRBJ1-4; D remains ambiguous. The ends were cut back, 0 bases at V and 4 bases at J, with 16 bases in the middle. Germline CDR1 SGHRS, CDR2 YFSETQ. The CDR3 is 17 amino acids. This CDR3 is CASSLGVSGSINEKLFF. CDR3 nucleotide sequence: TGCGCCAGCAGCTTGGGGGTTTCGGGTTCGATTAATGAAAAACTGTTTTTT.

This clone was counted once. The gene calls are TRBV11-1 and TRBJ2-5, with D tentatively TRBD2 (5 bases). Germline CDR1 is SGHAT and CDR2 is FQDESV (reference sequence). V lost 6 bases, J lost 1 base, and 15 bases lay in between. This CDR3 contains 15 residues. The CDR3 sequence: CASRPTGMFQETQYF. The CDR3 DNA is TGTGCCAGCAGGCCTACGGGGATGTTCCAAGAGACCCAGTACTTC.

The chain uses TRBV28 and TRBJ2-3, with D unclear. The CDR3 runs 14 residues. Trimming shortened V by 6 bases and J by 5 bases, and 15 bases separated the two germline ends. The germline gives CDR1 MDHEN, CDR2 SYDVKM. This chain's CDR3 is CASSQNRGGDTQYF. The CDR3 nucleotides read TGTGCCAGCAGCCAGAACCGCGGTGGAGATACGCAGTATTTT.

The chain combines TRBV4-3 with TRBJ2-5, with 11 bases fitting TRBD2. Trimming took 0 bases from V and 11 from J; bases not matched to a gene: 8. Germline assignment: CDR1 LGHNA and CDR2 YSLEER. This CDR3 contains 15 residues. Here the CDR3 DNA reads TGCGCCAGCAGCCAAGAACTAGCGGGAGTGGGGGAGCAGTACTTC. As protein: CASSQELAGVGEQYF.

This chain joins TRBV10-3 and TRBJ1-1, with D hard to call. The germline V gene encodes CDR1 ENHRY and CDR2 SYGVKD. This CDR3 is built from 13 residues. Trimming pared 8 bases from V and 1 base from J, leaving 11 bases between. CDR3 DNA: TGTGCCATCGCCTTTAGCACGAACACTGAAGCTTTCTTT. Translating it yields CAIAFSTNTEAFF.

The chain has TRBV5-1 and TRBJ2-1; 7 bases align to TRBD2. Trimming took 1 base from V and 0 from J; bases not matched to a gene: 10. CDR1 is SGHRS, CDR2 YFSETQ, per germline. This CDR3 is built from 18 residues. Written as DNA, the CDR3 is TGCGCCAGCAGCTTGAATCGGGGGGTCGGCCACTCCTACAATGAGCAGTTCTTC. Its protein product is CASSLNRGVGHSYNEQFF. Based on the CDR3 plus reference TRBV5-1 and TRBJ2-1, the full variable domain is KAGVTQTPRYLIKTRGQQVTLSCSPISGHRSVSWYQQTPGQGLQFLFEYFSETQRNKGNFPGRFSGRQFSNSRSEMNVSTLELGDSALYLCASSLNRGVGHSYNEQFFGPGTRLTVL.

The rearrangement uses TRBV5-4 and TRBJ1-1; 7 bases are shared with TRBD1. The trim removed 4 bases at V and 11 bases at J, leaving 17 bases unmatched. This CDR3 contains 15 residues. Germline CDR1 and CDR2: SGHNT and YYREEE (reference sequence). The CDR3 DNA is TGTGCCAGCAGCACCAGGACAGGCTCCTCTGCGGGTGCTTTCTTT. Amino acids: CASSTRTGSSAGAFF.

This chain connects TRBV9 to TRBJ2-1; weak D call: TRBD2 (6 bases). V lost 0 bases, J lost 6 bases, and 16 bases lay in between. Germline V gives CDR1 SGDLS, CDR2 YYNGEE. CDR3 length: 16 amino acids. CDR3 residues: CASSVGAKTRFNEQFF. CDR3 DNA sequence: TGTGCCAGCAGCGTAGGAGCAAAGACTAGATTCAATGAGCAGTTCTTC.

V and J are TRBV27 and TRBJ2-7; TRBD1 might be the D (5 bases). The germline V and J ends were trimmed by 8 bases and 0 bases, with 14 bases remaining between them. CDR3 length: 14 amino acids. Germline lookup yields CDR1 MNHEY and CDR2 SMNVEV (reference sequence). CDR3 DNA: TGTGCCAGCGGAGACAGTTCGAGCTCCTACGAGCAGTACTTC. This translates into CASGDSSSSYEQYF.

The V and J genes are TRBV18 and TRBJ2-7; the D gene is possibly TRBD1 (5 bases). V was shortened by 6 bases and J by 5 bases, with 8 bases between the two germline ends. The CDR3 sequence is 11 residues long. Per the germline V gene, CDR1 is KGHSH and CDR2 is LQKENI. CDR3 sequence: CASSTRDEQYF. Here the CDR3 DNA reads TGTGCCAGCTCCACCAGGGACGAGCAGTACTTC.

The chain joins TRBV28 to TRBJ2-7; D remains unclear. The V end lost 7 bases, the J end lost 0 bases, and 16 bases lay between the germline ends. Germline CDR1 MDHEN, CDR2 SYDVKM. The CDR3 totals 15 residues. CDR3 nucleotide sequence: TGTGCCAGCATAGGCGCTGCGGTTGACTCCTACGAGCAGTACTTC. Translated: CASIGAAVDSYEQYF.

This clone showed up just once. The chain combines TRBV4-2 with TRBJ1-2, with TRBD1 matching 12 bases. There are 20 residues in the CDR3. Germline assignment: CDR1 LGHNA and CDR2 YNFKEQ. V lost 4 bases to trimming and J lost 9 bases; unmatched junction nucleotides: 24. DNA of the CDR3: TGTGCCAGCAGCCGGGCCGCCGGGACAGGGGGCGCAGAGACAAAGTATAGCTACACCTTC. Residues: CASSRAAGTGGAETKYSYTF.

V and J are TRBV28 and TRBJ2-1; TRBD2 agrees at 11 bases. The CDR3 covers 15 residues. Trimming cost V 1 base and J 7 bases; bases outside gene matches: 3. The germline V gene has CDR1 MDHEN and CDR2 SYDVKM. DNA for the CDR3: TGTGCCAGCAGTTTATATACTAGCGGGAGTAATGAGCAGTTCTTC. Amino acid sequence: CASSLYTSGSNEQFF.

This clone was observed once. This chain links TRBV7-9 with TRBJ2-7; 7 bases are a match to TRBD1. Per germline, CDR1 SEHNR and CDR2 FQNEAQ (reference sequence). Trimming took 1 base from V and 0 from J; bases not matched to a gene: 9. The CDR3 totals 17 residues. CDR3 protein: CASSLGNRGRSSYEQYF. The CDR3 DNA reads TGTGCCAGCAGCTTAGGAAACAGGGGTCGAAGCTCCTACGAGCAGTACTTC.

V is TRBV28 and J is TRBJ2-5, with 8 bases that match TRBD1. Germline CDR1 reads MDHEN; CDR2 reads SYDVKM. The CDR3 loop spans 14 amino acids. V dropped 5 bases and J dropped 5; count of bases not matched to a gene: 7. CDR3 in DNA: TGTGCCAGCAGTAAAGACAGGGGTGGCGAGACCCAGTACTTC. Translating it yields CASSKDRGGETQYF.